Listed here are 5 T cell receptor beta chains from one sample, sequenced in a study of identical twins. TCRdb called the 5' RACE reads again in MiXCR, with one record for every CDR3 protein. This table has just over 450,000 distinct CDR3 sequences, over 12% appearing once. The sample also formed part of further work on yellow fever vaccine responses in identical twins.

Sequenced material: CD4+ T cells sorted from blood. The receptor set was obtained from a young woman in good health.

The chain is built from TRBV5-1 and TRBJ2-2; D is undetermined. Germline V gives CDR1 SGHRS, CDR2 YFSETQ. The CDR3 runs 16 residues. V dropped 1 base and J dropped 0 bases, with 10 bases sitting between them. In DNA form, the CDR3 reads TGCGCCAGCAGCTTGCTTTCCGTGACGAACACCGGGGAGCTGTTTTTT. This codes for CASSLLSVTNTGELFF. The full variable domain, with the rest looked up from reference TRBV5-1 and TRBJ2-2, is KAGVTQTPRYLIKTRGQQVTLSCSPISGHRSVSWYQQTPGQGLQFLFEYFSETQRNKGNFPGRFSGRQFSNSRSEMNVSTLELGDSALYLCASSLLSVTNTGELFFGEGSRLTVL.

This clonotype was seen a few times. The CDR3 protein is CSVHRPTTTFF. The CDR3 DNA follows: TGCAGCGTTCATCGACCGACGACAACTTTCTTT. This chain connects TRBV29-1 to TRBJ1-1; unclear D gene. Trimming cost V 5 bases and J 12 bases, with 16 bases left between them. This CDR3 contains 11 residues. Germline CDR1 reads SQVTM; CDR2 reads ANQGSEA.

This clonotype turned up a few times. The V call is TRBV29-1, the J call TRBJ2-4; 7 positions match TRBD2. The CDR3 is 16 residues long. Germline V gives CDR1 SQVTM, CDR2 ANQGSEA. The ends lost 2 bases at V and 0 bases at J; junction bases unmatched: 7. CDR3 coding DNA: TGCAGCGTTGAAACGCGGGAGACGCAAGCCAAAAACATTCAGTACTTC. Amino acids: CSVETRETQAKNIQYF.

This clonotype was seen a handful of times. CDR3 DNA sequence: TGTGCCAGCAGCTTAGTCCGGGCTCGGGAGACCCAGTACTTC. Amino acid sequence: CASSLVRARETQYF. V gene TRBV7-2 combines with J gene TRBJ2-5; no firm D call. Trimming pared 1 base from V and 5 bases from J, leaving 11 bases between. Germline CDR1 and CDR2: SGHTA and FQGNSA. The CDR3 totals 14 residues.

The chain couples TRBV28 to TRBJ2-7; D unresolved. CDR3 size: 12 residues. Looked up from germline, CDR1 is MDHEN and CDR2 is SYDVKM. V was clipped by 4 bases and J by 7 bases, with 11 bases between them. The CDR3 nucleotides are TGTGCCAGCAGTTCTTTATCCCGAGAGCAGTACTTC. Its translation: CASSSLSREQYF. Supplemented by reference TRBV28 and TRBJ2-7, the full variable domain reads DVKVTQSSRYLVKRTGEKVFLECVQDMDHENMFWYRQDPGLGLRLIYFSYDVKMKEKGDIPEGYSVSREKKERFSLILESASTNQTSMYLCASSSLSREQYFGPGTRLTVT.